This T cell receptor beta chain was recorded in a study of blood T cell repertoires in COVID-19. The Seattle patients, enrolled during active infection, were followed longitudinally. Sequencing used immunoSEQ multiplex PCR; TCRdb keeps in-frame clones, though not all of them. The sample records fewer than 450,000 clones, about 90% being singletons. The receptor was isolated from a woman aged 45-65 years with COVID-19, enrolled during active disease. The sequencing input was peripheral blood.

CDR3 sequence (DNA): TGTGCCAGCAGCGACCGCCGTGGAACTAGCGGGAGTTTTTCCCACACAGATACGCAGTATTTT. It yields the protein CASSDRRGTSGSFSHTDTQYF. The rearrangement links TRBV9 to TRBJ2-3; 11 bases agree with TRBD2. The junction had 20 bases not matched to a gene; V was cut back by 3 bases and J by 2 bases. The CDR3 is 21 residues long. From germline, CDR1 is SGDLS and CDR2 YYNGEE.